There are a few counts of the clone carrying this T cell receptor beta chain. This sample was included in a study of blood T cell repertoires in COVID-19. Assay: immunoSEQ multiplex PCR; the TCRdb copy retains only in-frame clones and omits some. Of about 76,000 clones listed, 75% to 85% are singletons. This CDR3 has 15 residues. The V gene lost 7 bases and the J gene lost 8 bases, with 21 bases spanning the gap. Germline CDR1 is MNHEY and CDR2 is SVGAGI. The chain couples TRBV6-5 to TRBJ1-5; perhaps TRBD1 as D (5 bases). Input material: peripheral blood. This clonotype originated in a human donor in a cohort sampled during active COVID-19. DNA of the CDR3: TGTGCCAGCAATAAAGGAGGGGATCCCAAGGAGCCCCAGCATTTT. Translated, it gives CASNKGGDPKEPQHF.